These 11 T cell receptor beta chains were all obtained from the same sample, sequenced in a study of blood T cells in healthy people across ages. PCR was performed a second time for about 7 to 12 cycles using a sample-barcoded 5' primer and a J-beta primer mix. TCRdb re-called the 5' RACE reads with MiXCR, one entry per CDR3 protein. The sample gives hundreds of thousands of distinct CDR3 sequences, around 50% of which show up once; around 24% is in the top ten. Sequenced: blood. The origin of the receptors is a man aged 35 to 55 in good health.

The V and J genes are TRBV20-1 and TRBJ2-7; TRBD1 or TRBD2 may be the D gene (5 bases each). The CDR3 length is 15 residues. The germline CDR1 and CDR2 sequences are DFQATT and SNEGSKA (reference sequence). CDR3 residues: CSDLVAKGTIYEQYF. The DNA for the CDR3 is TGCAGCGACCTAGTTGCAAAGGGGACGATCTACGAGCAGTACTTC.

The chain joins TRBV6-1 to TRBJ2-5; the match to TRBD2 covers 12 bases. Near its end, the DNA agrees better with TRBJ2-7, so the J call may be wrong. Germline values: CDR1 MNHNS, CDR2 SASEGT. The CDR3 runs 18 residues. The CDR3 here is CASSQASRILAGGHEQYF. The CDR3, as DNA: TGTGCCAGCAGCCAAGCGTCACGTATCCTAGCGGGGGGGCACGAGCAGTACTTC.

CDR3 nucleotides: TGTGCCAGCAGTTTAGGCAGGGTCGGCAATGAGCAGTTCTTC. Translated, it gives CASSLGRVGNEQFF. The chain recombines TRBV2 with TRBJ2-1, with D perhaps matching TRBD1 (5 bases). This CDR3 has 14 amino acids. CDR1 is SNHLY, CDR2 FYNNEI, per germline. The germline V and J ends were trimmed by 5 bases and 6 bases, with 14 bases remaining between them.

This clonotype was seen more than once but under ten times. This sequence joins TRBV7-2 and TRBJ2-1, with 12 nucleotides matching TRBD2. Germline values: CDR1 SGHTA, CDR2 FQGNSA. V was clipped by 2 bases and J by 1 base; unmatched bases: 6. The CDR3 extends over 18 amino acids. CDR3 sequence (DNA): TGTGCCAGCAGCTTAAACCGACTAGCGGGAGTATCCTACAATGAGCAGTTCTTC. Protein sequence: CASSLNRLAGVSYNEQFF. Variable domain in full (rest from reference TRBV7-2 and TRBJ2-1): GAGVSQSPSNKVTEKGKDVELRCDPISGHTALYWYRQSLGQGLEFLIYFQGNSAPDKSGLPSDRFSAERTGGSVSTLTIQRTQQEDSAVYLCASSLNRLAGVSYNEQFFGPGTRLTVL.

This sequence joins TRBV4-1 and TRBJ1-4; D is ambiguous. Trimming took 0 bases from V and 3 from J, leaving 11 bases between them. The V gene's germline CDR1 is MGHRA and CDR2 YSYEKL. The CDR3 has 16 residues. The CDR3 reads CASSQDQYRANEKLFF. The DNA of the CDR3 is TGCGCCAGCAGCCAAGATCAGTATAGGGCTAATGAAAAACTGTTTTTT.

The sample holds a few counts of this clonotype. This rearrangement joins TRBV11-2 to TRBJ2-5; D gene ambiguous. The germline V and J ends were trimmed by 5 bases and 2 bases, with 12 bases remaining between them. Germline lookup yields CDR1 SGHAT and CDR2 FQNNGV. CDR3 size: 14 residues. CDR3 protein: CASSRGSSQETQYF. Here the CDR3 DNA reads TGTGCCAGCAGCCGTGGGTCTAGTCAAGAGACCCAGTACTTC.

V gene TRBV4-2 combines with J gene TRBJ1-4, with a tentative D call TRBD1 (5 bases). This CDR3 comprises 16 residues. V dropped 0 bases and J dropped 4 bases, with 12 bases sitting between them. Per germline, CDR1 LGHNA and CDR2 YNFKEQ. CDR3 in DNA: TGTGCCAGCAGCCAAGACGGCGCAGGGAGTAATGAAAAACTGTTTTTT. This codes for CASSQDGAGSNEKLFF.

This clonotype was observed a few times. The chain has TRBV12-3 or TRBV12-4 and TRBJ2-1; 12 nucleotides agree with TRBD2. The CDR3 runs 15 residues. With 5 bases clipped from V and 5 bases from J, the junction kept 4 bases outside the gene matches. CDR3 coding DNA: TGTGCCAGCAGTAGACTAGCGGGAGTAGACAATGAGCAGTTCTTC. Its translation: CASSRLAGVDNEQFF.

The CDR3 is CASSLQGNSNQPQHF. DNA for the CDR3: TGTGCCAGCAGTCTACAGGGTAATAGCAATCAGCCCCAGCATTTT. This chain joins TRBV12-3 or TRBV12-4 and TRBJ1-5; D perhaps matches TRBD1 (6 bases). The V end was cut by 5 bases, the J end by 0 bases, with 11 bases between. This CDR3 has 15 residues.

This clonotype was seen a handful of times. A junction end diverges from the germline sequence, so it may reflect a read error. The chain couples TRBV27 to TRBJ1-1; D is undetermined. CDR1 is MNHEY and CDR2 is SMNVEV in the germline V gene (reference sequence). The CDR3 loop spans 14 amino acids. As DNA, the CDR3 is TGTGCCAGCAGTGTATCGAGGCGTAACACTGAAGCTTTCTTT. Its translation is CASSVSRRNTEAFF.

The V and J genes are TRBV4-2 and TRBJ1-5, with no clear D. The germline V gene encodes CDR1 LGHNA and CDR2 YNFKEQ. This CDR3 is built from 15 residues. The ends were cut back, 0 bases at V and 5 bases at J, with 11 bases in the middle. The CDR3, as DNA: TGTGCCAGCAGCCAAGACGGGCAAGGCTATCAGCCCCAGCATTTT. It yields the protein CASSQDGQGYQPQHF.